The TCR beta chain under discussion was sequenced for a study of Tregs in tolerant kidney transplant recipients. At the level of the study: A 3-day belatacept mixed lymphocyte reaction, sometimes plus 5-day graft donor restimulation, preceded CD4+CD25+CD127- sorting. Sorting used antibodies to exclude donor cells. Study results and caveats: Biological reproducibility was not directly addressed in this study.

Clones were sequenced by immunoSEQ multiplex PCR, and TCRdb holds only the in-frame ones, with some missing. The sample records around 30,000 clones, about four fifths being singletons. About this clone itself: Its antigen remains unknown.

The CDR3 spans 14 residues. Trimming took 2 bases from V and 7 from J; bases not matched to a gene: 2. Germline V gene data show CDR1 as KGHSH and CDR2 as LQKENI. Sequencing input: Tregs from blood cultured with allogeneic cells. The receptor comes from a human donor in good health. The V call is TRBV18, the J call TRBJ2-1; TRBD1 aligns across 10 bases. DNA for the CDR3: TGTGCCAGCTCACCAGACAGGGGGCGGAATGAGCAGTTCTTC. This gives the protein CASSPDRGRNEQFF.